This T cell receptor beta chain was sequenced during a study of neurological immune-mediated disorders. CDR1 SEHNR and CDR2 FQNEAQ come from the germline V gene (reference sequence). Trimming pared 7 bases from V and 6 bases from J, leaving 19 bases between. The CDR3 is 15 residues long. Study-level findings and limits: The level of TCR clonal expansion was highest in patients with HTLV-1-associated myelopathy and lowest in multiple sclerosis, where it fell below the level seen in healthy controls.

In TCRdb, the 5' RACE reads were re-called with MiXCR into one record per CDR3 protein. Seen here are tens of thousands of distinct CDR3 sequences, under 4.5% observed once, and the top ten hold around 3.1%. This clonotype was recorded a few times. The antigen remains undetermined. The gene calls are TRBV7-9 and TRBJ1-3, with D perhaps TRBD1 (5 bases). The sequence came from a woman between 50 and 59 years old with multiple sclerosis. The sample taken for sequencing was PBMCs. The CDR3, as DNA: TGTGCCAGCACCGACCGGAACAGAGGGGTAAACACCATATATTTT. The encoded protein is CASTDRNRGVNTIYF.